This passage covers 14 T cell receptor beta chains from one sample sequenced in a study of cytomegalovirus exposure and HLA in healthy donors. PCR used 60 Vbeta primers and 13 Jbeta primers. The data were produced by immunoSEQ multiplex PCR, yet TCRdb's version contains in-frame clones alone and is incomplete. The sample has 100,000 to 150,000 clones; the top ten hold 1%. Source material: PBMCs. The receptors here all came from a man aged 18 to 30 in good health and CMV-seronegative.

The chain uses TRBV5-6 and TRBJ2-7, with 8 positions matching TRBD1. The CDR3 consists of 14 residues. With V trimmed by 4 bases and J by 2 bases, 5 bases remained unmatched. Germline V gene data show CDR1 as SGHDT and CDR2 as YYEEEE. DNA of the CDR3: TGTGCCAGCAGCCCGGGGGACAGGCCCTACGAGCAGTACTTC. Translation gives CASSPGDRPYEQYF.

The chain joins TRBV12-5 to TRBJ2-3, with 8 bases that match TRBD1. CDR3 length: 18 amino acids. Germline loops: CDR1 LGHNT, CDR2 FRNRAP. With 1 base clipped from V and 5 bases from J, the junction kept 14 bases outside the gene matches. The CDR3 region is CASGLEFRQGADVDTQYF. The CDR3 DNA sequence: TGTGCTAGTGGTTTGGAATTTAGGCAGGGGGCGGACGTAGATACGCAGTATTTT.

CDR3 sequence: CASSMGTITDTQYF. In DNA form, the CDR3 reads TGTGCCAGTAGTATGGGGACTATAACAGATACGCAGTATTTT. The chain has TRBV19 and TRBJ2-3; 7 bases map to TRBD2. The CDR3 is made up of 14 amino acids. CDR1 is LNHDA, CDR2 SQIVND, per germline (reference sequence). Trimming removed 3 bases from V and 3 bases from J; junction bases left unmatched: 3.

The rearrangement joins TRBV5-1 to TRBJ1-6; a possible D gene is TRBD1 (6 bases). Germline V gene sequence: CDR1 SGHRS, CDR2 YFSETQ. The CDR3 is 17 residues long. Trimming left V 1 base short and J 3 bases short, with 14 bases between. This chain's CDR3 is CASSLKDRIGYNSPLHF. The CDR3 DNA follows: TGCGCCAGCAGCTTGAAGGACAGAATCGGCTATAATTCACCCCTCCACTTT.

This chain links TRBV4-2 with TRBJ2-2; D is uncertain. Per the germline V gene, CDR1 is LGHNA and CDR2 is YNFKEQ. This CDR3 comprises 15 residues. Trimming removed 0 bases from V and 11 bases from J, with 16 bases in between. DNA for the CDR3: TGTGCCAGCAGCCAAGACCGGAGACCAACGGCCGAGCTGTTTTTT. Translated: CASSQDRRPTAELFF.

This CDR3 reads CASSGGWNTEAFF. CDR3 coding DNA: TGTGCCAGCAGTGGAGGGTGGAACACTGAAGCTTTCTTT. The gene calls are TRBV25-1 and TRBJ1-1; D gene uncertain. The CDR3 totals 13 residues. Deletions cut 4 bases from V and 1 base from J, with 7 bases between. The germline V gene has CDR1 MGHDK and CDR2 SYGVNS.

The chain recombines TRBV10-1 with TRBJ2-1; weak D call: TRBD1 (6 bases). The CDR3 totals 13 residues. V shed 1 base and J shed 14 bases, with 15 bases lying between them. Per the germline V gene, CDR1 is WNHNN and CDR2 is SYGVQD (reference sequence). CDR3 DNA sequence: TGCGCCAGCAGTGAGTTCCGGGGCAGGGGAGAGTTCTTC. Translation gives CASSEFRGRGEFF.

This chain links TRBV5-1 with TRBJ2-7; 9 bases map to TRBD1. This CDR3 has 15 residues. Unmatched junction bases numbered 5, after V lost 1 base and J lost 3 bases. Germline assignment: CDR1 SGHRS and CDR2 YFSETQ. The CDR3 bases are TGCGCCAGCAGCTTGTCACCGGGACAGGGCTACGAGCAGTACTTC. Residues: CASSLSPGQGYEQYF.

A note on this clone: Other DNA sequences in this specimen translate into the identical CDR3. The chain is built from TRBV2 and TRBJ1-1; perhaps TRBD1 as D (5 bases). Looked up from germline, CDR1 is SNHLY and CDR2 is FYNNEI. This CDR3 contains 14 residues. V dropped 4 bases and J dropped 1 base, with 10 bases sitting between them. The CDR3, as DNA: TGTGCCAGCAGTGTCGGAACAGGGAACACTGAAGCTTTCTTT. The encoded protein is CASSVGTGNTEAFF.

This chain joins TRBV6-5 and TRBJ2-5; possibly TRBD2 for D (6 bases). The CDR3 length is 12 residues. The V and J ends lost 6 bases and 2 bases respectively, with 7 bases between them. Germline V gene data show CDR1 as MNHEY and CDR2 as SVGAGI. The CDR3 DNA reads TGTGCCAGCAGCGCGGGACAAGAGACCCAGTACTTC. Protein product: CASSAGQETQYF.

CDR3 sequence (DNA): TGTGCCAGCAGTTCCTCGGGACAGGGAACTAATGAAAAACTGTTTTTT. Its translation: CASSSSGQGTNEKLFF. The V and J genes are TRBV28 and TRBJ1-4; TRBD1 matches 9 bases. The germline V gene has CDR1 MDHEN and CDR2 SYDVKM. Trimming at V came to 4 bases and at J to 1 base, leaving 4 bases not matched to a gene. This CDR3 is 16 amino acids long.

The chain carries TRBV5-4 and TRBJ1-1; 7 nucleotides align to TRBD1. Unmatched junction bases numbered 10, after V lost 4 bases and J lost 1 base. Per the germline V gene, CDR1 is SGHNT and CDR2 is YYREEE (reference sequence). This CDR3 contains 16 residues. Here the CDR3 reads CASSPTHRGPNTEAFF. The CDR3, as DNA: TGTGCCAGCAGCCCAACTCACAGGGGCCCGAACACTGAAGCTTTCTTT.

The genes are TRBV19 and TRBJ1-2, with 9 bases aligning to TRBD1. The germline V gene encodes CDR1 LNHDA and CDR2 SQIVND (reference sequence). The CDR3 totals 14 residues. Losses at the gene ends were 7 bases for V and 4 bases for J; bases not matched to a gene: 7. The CDR3 sequence is CASTDGTGRYGYTF. CDR3 nucleotides: TGTGCCAGTACCGATGGGACAGGGCGCTATGGCTACACCTTC. The entire variable domain, with the rest obtained from reference TRBV19 and TRBJ1-2, is as follows: DGGITQSPKYLFRKEGQNVTLSCEQNLNHDAMYWYRQDPGQGLRLIYYSQIVNDFQKGDIAEGYSVSREKKESFPLTVTSAQKNPTAFYLCASTDGTGRYGYTFGSGTRLTVV.

The chain combines TRBV7-9 with TRBJ2-7, with a weak D call TRBD2 (6 bases). The CDR3 spans 14 residues. Trimming took off 3 bases at V and 6 bases at J, with 15 bases between the two ends. CDR1 is SEHNR and CDR2 is FQNEAQ in the germline V gene (reference sequence). DNA of the CDR3: TGTGCCAGCAGCTTTCCCGGACTGCGGGGCGAGCAGTACTTC. Its translation: CASSFPGLRGEQYF.